A single T cell receptor beta chain is shown here with its context. The antigen remains unidentified. Primers: 60 Vbeta forward and 13 Jbeta reverse. TCRdb keeps only in-frame clones here, not all; method: immunoSEQ multiplex PCR. The repertoire consists of approximately 150,000 clones, with about 85% occurring once and the leading ten covering 3.5% to 4.5%. This specimen belongs to a study of cytomegalovirus exposure and HLA in healthy donors. Study-level information: Unique TCRs numbering some 93 million, obtained from HLA-typed donors, made up an early data release.

Study results and caveats: A prior analysis recorded that most TCR beta V segments were productive about 90% or about 30% of the time. Other equally common chains were less clonally expanded than HLA-associated TCR beta chains, a later analysis showed. The study labeled approximately 150 TCR beta chains cytomegalovirus-associated.

This CDR3 comprises 15 residues. The germline gives CDR1 SGHTA, CDR2 FQGNSA. The V end lost 5 bases, the J end lost 2 bases, and 13 bases lay between the germline ends. The receptor was isolated from a human donor in good health. Source material: PBMCs. The V gene is TRBV7-2, the J gene TRBJ2-4, with D tentatively TRBD1 (6 bases). For the CDR3, the DNA is TGTGCCAGCAGCAGTTTCCAGGGGACCAAAAACATTCAGTACTTC. The encoded protein is CASSSFQGTKNIQYF. The full variable domain, its missing parts supplied by reference TRBV7-2 and TRBJ2-4, is GAGVSQSPSNKVTEKGKDVELRCDPISGHTALYWYRQSLGQGLEFLIYFQGNSAPDKSGLPSDRFSAERTGGSVSTLTIQRTQQEDSAVYLCASSSFQGTKNIQYFGAGTRLSVL.